Presented here are 21 T cell receptor beta chains from one specimen sequenced in a study of OX40 agonist ivuxolimab in advanced cancers. Libraries were prepared by immunoSEQ multiplex PCR; TCRdb keeps only in-frame clonotypes and omits some of them. The profile covers tens of thousands of clones, with 80% to 95% appearing a single time and about 1.1% taken by the ten largest. The sequences come from CD4+ or CD8+ T cells sorted from blood, collected in a trial of the OX40 agonist ivuxolimab. These TCRs come from an adult with an advanced solid tumor such as melanoma, head and neck, liver or kidney cancer.

V usage is TRBV5-1 and J usage is TRBJ2-7; 8 nucleotides align to TRBD1. With V trimmed by 4 bases and J by 5 bases, 11 bases remained unmatched. Germline CDR1 SGHRS, CDR2 YFSETQ. The CDR3 is 15 residues long. The CDR3 DNA reads as TGCGCCAGCAGCCTTACCGGGACAGGTTTCGACGAGCAGTACTTC. The encoded protein is CASSLTGTGFDEQYF.

The chain joins TRBV5-1 to TRBJ1-1, with a possible D match to TRBD1 (6 bases). Germline V gene data show CDR1 as SGHRS and CDR2 as YFSETQ. There are 14 residues in the CDR3. The V and J ends lost 3 bases and 4 bases respectively, with 13 bases between them. CDR3 residues: CASSSLWGATEAFF. DNA for the CDR3: TGCGCCAGCAGCTCGCTTTGGGGGGCCACTGAAGCTTTCTTT.

The V call is TRBV23-1, the J call TRBJ1-2, with D possibly being TRBD1 (6 bases). TRBV23-1 counts as an open reading frame of uncertain function. Trimming shortened V by 10 bases and J by 5 bases, and 11 bases separated the two germline ends. The CDR3 loop spans 11 amino acids. The CDR3 nucleotides read TGCGCCAACGAACAGGGATATGGCTACACCTTC. This encodes CANEQGYGYTF.

The chain is built from TRBV28 and TRBJ1-6, with 9 bases lining up with TRBD1. V lost 6 bases and J lost 7; bases outside the gene matches: 22. The CDR3 extends over 20 amino acids. The V gene's germline CDR1 is MDHEN and CDR2 SYDVKM. For the CDR3, the DNA is TGTGCCAGCAGGTTTAGAGGTCTGGACAGGGGCACCCATATGAATTCACCCCTCCACTTT. This gives the protein CASRFRGLDRGTHMNSPLHF.

This chain uses TRBV6-6 with TRBJ2-7, with a weak D call TRBD1 (6 bases). CDR1 is MNHNY, CDR2 SVGAGI, per germline (reference sequence). V lost 6 bases and J 4 bases, leaving 10 bases between the germline ends. This CDR3 region has 12 residues. The CDR3 DNA reads as TGTGCCAGCAGAAGTACAGGGTACGAGCAGTACTTC. Its translation: CASRSTGYEQYF.

The chain is built from TRBV5-4 and TRBJ2-3; D perhaps matches TRBD2 (5 bases). Per the germline V gene, CDR1 is SGHNT and CDR2 is YYREEE (reference sequence). The ends were cut back, 7 bases at V and 0 bases at J, with 15 bases in the middle. The CDR3 length is 15 residues. The CDR3 nucleotides read TGTGCCAGCTCTTCGGCCAGCGGAAGCACAGATACGCAGTATTTT. Protein: CASSSASGSTDTQYF.

The chain recombines TRBV7-2 with TRBJ2-7; D could derive from TRBD1 or TRBD2 (5 bases each). The CDR3 extends over 13 amino acids. CDR1 and CDR2 from the germline V gene are SGHTA and FQGNSA. The V and J ends lost 0 bases and 6 bases respectively, with 9 bases between them. Here the CDR3 reads CASSLAIGTEQYF. Here the CDR3 DNA reads TGTGCCAGCAGCTTAGCGATAGGGACCGAGCAGTACTTC.

The chain couples TRBV7-2 to TRBJ1-3; 10 nucleotides align to TRBD1. In germline, CDR1 is SGHTA, CDR2 FQGNSA. V gave up 4 bases and J gave up 4 bases; unmatched junction bases: 13. The CDR3 covers 18 residues. The CDR3 bases are TGTGCCAGCAGCTCACTCCGGGACAGGGGTTTCGTCGGAAACACCATATATTTT. Translation gives CASSSLRDRGFVGNTIYF. Supplemented by reference TRBV7-2 and TRBJ1-3, the full variable domain reads GAGVSQSPSNKVTEKGKDVELRCDPISGHTALYWYRQSLGQGLEFLIYFQGNSAPDKSGLPSDRFSAERTGGSVSTLTIQRTQQEDSAVYLCASSSLRDRGFVGNTIYFGEGSWLTVV.

The gene calls are TRBV7-2 and TRBJ2-1, with TRBD2 matching over 8 bases. Germline CDR1 and CDR2: SGHTA and FQGNSA. This CDR3 contains 15 residues. The V segment lost 6 bases and the J segment 6 bases; nucleotides outside the gene matches: 10. The DNA for the CDR3 is TGTGCCAGCAGGGCGATTGCGGGAGGAGCCAATGAGCAGTTCTTC. Protein sequence: CASRAIAGGANEQFF.

This chain uses TRBV28 with TRBJ2-3; D tentatively fits TRBD1 or TRBD2 (7 bases each). V lost 5 bases to trimming and J lost 0 bases, with 12 bases between them. The germline V gene encodes CDR1 MDHEN and CDR2 SYDVKM. The CDR3 sequence is 15 residues long. In DNA, the CDR3 is TGTGCCAGCAGTCCGGGGGGACAGAGCACAGATACGCAGTATTTT. It encodes CASSPGGQSTDTQYF.

This sequence joins TRBV6-4 and TRBJ2-1; possibly TRBD1 for D (5 bases). Trimming shortened V by 6 bases and J by 10 bases, and 16 bases separated the two germline ends. CDR1 and CDR2 (germline): MRHNA, SNTAGT. CDR3 length equals 13 residues. Written as DNA, the CDR3 is TGTGCCAGCAGGACCCCCACCGACAGAGAGCAGTTCTTC. Encoded protein: CASRTPTDREQFF.

The chain uses TRBV6-5 and TRBJ2-1; D possibly corresponds to TRBD1 (5 bases). Deletions cut 6 bases from V and 4 bases from J, with 16 bases between. The germline V gene has CDR1 MNHEY and CDR2 SVGAGI. This CDR3 has 15 residues. The CDR3 DNA reads as TGTGCCAGCAGCCCTCCAGGGTTGGATTACAATGAGCAGTTCTTC. Encoded protein: CASSPPGLDYNEQFF.

The chain is built from TRBV5-1 and TRBJ2-6; no firm D call. Deletions cut 4 bases from V and 4 bases from J, with 9 bases between. The V gene's germline CDR1 is SGHRS and CDR2 YFSETQ. This CDR3 region has 14 residues. The DNA for the CDR3 is TGCGCCAGCAGCCTGAGTGGGGGGGCCAACGTCCTGACTTTC. Amino acids: CASSLSGGANVLTF.

This sequence joins TRBV5-1 and TRBJ1-2; D not resolved. Germline V gene data show CDR1 as SGHRS and CDR2 as YFSETQ. The CDR3 loop spans 14 amino acids. Between the trimmed V and J ends, which lost 1 base and 4 bases, there was a span of 11 bases. This CDR3 is CASSLSLEGYGYTF. The CDR3 nucleotides read TGCGCCAGCAGCTTGAGCCTGGAGGGCTATGGCTACACCTTC.

This chain joins TRBV5-1 and TRBJ2-5, with a tentative D call TRBD1 (5 bases). Trimming removed 1 base at V and 4 bases at J, with 11 bases between. The V gene's germline CDR1 is SGHRS and CDR2 YFSETQ. This CDR3 contains 14 residues. In nucleotides, the CDR3 is TGCGCCAGCAGCTTGAGGCAGGGCGGAGAGACCCAGTACTTC. It encodes CASSLRQGGETQYF. The full variable domain, with the rest looked up from reference TRBV5-1 and TRBJ2-5, is KAGVTQTPRYLIKTRGQQVTLSCSPISGHRSVSWYQQTPGQGLQFLFEYFSETQRNKGNFPGRFSGRQFSNSRSEMNVSTLELGDSALYLCASSLRQGGETQYFGPGTRLLVL.

The gene calls are TRBV5-1 and TRBJ2-2; 10 bases agree with TRBD2. The CDR3 covers 16 residues. Trimming cost V 0 bases and J 1 base; bases outside gene matches: 0. CDR1 is SGHRS, CDR2 YFSETQ, per germline. The CDR3 loop is CASSLGLAGNTGELFF. The CDR3, as DNA: TGCGCCAGCAGCTTGGGACTAGCGGGGAACACCGGGGAGCTGTTTTTT.

This sequence joins TRBV5-1 and TRBJ2-1; D is possibly TRBD1 (6 bases). The CDR3 length is 18 residues. With 3 bases removed from V and 0 bases from J, the gap between germline ends came to 19 bases. Germline CDR1 and CDR2: SGHRS and YFSETQ. The CDR3 loop is CASSSLGGPKSSYNEQFF. The CDR3 DNA reads as TGCGCCAGCAGCTCACTAGGGGGTCCCAAGAGCTCCTACAATGAGCAGTTCTTC.

This chain joins TRBV9 and TRBJ1-1; TRBD1 is a possible D gene (6 bases). CDR3 length: 13 amino acids. Trimming cost V 2 bases and J 3 bases, with 8 bases left between them. The germline V gene encodes CDR1 SGDLS and CDR2 YYNGEE. The CDR3 here is CASSVRGDTEAFF. CDR3 coding DNA: TGTGCCAGCAGCGTCAGGGGTGACACTGAAGCTTTCTTT.

V is TRBV11-1 and J is TRBJ1-1; a possible D gene is TRBD1 (5 bases). V was clipped by 1 base and J by 0 bases, with 9 bases between them. Per germline, CDR1 SGHAT and CDR2 FQDESV (reference sequence). The CDR3 consists of 15 residues. The CDR3 protein is CASSLVRGLNTEAFF. CDR3 in DNA: TGTGCCAGCAGCTTAGTGAGGGGCCTGAACACTGAAGCTTTCTTT.

The rearrangement joins TRBV25-1 to TRBJ2-5; 7 positions match TRBD1. Germline V gene data show CDR1 as MGHDK and CDR2 as SYGVNS. The length of the CDR3 is 14 residues. V was pared by 7 bases and J by 4 bases, with 9 bases of the junction left unmatched. In DNA, the CDR3 is TGTGCCAGCAAAAAGACAGGGCCTGGAGAGACCCAGTACTTC. It encodes CASKKTGPGETQYF.

The V and J genes are TRBV6-5 and TRBJ2-7; D call uncertain. The CDR3 length is 13 residues. Germline loops: CDR1 MNHEY, CDR2 SVGAGI. Deletions cut 5 bases from V and 2 bases from J, with 10 bases between. CDR3 sequence (DNA): TGTGCCAGCAGTAGACATACGGCCTACGAGCAGTACTTC. This encodes CASSRHTAYEQYF.